This T cell receptor (beta chain) stems from a study of regulatory T cells in long-lasting Graves disease. Study-wide points: Because few samples were included, accuracy may have been lower. Persistent Graves' disease cases displayed lower TCR diversity than newly diagnosed ones.

Building of the TCR beta libraries involved iRepertoire HTBI primers and Arm-PCR of CDR3 regions. From the multiplex PCR reads, TCRdb called clonotypes with MiXCR, one entry per CDR3 protein. The sample records hundreds of thousands of distinct CDR3 sequences, less than 25% being singletons. The CDR3 spans 13 residues. V gave up 4 bases and J gave up 7 bases, with 13 bases separating them. The time point here: persistent/refractory GD, antithyroid drugs over 5 years with positive TRAb. PBMC-derived RNA was used for the TCR library. The diagnosis of Graves' disease used American Thyroid Association guidelines. In Xi'an, China, an endocrinology department was the source of patients. This clonotype was seen ten or more times. The antigen is unknown.

This specimen was peripheral blood mononuclear cells (PBMCs), taken when the disease was refractory, from a patient treated with antithyroid drugs. This rearrangement joins TRBV12-3 or TRBV12-4 to TRBJ1-2; D may be TRBD1 (5 bases). The receptor was derived from a female donor with Graves disease. The CDR3 DNA sequence: TGTGCCAGCAGTTCCTCGACAAGGGGTGGCTACACCTTC. This gives the protein CASSSSTRGGYTF.